A selection of T cell receptor beta chains follows, all from one sample in a study of blood T cell repertoires in COVID-19. Sequenced by immunoSEQ multiplex PCR; TCRdb stores in-frame clones only, minus some. Here the sample spans under 300,000 clones, less than 90% being singletons. Sequencing used peripheral blood. These receptor sequences come from an older woman with COVID-19, enrolled during active disease. Both conserved end residues are part of each CDR3. The order of the fields is D gene, V gene, clone size, J gene, CDR3 protein, CDR3 DNA. D genes are given only for firm matches. A clone size is listed for some rows: how often the clone was seen (once, few, many), or a class if it is expanded.

-,TRBV5-1,-,TRBJ1-1,CASSVTGGNTEAFF,TGCGCCAGCAGTGTGACAGGAGGGAACACTGAAGCTTTCTTT
-,TRBV2,-,TRBJ1-2,CASSEAGQTSNYGYTF,TGTGCCAGCAGTGAAGCGGGGCAGACCTCTAACTATGGCTACACCTTC
TRBD2,TRBV6-5,-,TRBJ2-5,CASMRGTSEETQYF,TGTGCCAGCATGCGGGGGACTAGTGAAGAGACCCAGTACTTC
-,TRBV7-8,-,TRBJ1-5,CASSLELDQPQHF,TGTGCCAGCAGCTTAGAACTCGATCAGCCCCAGCATTTT
TRBD1,TRBV4-1,-,TRBJ1-2,CASSQDRDRPNYGYTF,TGCGCCAGCAGCCAAGATCGGGACAGACCTAACTATGGCTACACCTTC
-,TRBV29-1,-,TRBJ1-2,CSVDKGTVPGGGYTF,TGCAGCGTTGATAAAGGGACGGTCCCCGGGGGTGGCTACACCTTC
-,TRBV7-3,-,TRBJ1-3,CASSSNSGNTIYF,TGTGCCAGCAGCTCAAACTCTGGAAACACCATATATTTT
-,TRBV4-2,few,TRBJ1-3,CASSHGTGSGNTIYF,TGTGCCAGCAGCCACGGTACAGGGTCTGGAAACACCATATATTTT
TRBD1,TRBV18,-,TRBJ1-2,CASSLQGGGYTF,TGTGCCAGCTCCCTCCAGGGGGGAGGCTACACCTTC
-,TRBV24-1,-,TRBJ2-4,CATSGDQGGNIQYF,TGTGCCACCAGTGGTGACCAGGGGGGAAACATTCAGTACTTC
-,TRBV5-1,-,TRBJ1-4,CASSLEGGNEKLFF,TGCGCCAGCAGCTTGGAAGGCGGTAATGAAAAACTGTTTTTT
-,TRBV5-1,-,TRBJ2-7,CASSLDRGGYEQYF,TGCGCCAGCAGCTTGGACAGGGGGGGCTACGAGCAGTACTTC
TRBD2,TRBV5-1,-,TRBJ2-2,CASSWSGGAAGELFF,TGCGCCAGCAGCTGGAGCGGGGGGGCCGCCGGGGAGCTGTTTTTT
-,TRBV27,few,TRBJ1-1,CASTGGGRTEAFF,TGTGCCAGCACGGGCGGGGGGCGTACTGAAGCTTTCTTT
-,TRBV30,-,TRBJ2-1,CAWTGYNEQFF,TGTGCCTGGACCGGGTACAATGAGCAGTTCTTC
TRBD1,TRBV6-5,few,TRBJ1-6,CASSYGGQNSPLHF,TGTGCCAGCAGTTACGGGGGACAGAATTCACCCCTCCACTTT
TRBD1,TRBV19,-,TRBJ2-7,CASTAGTGGFQQYF,TGTGCCAGTACCGCCGGGACAGGGGGTTTCCAGCAGTACTTC
TRBD2,TRBV9,-,TRBJ2-2,CASSVSGLAIGELFF,TGTGCCAGCAGCGTATCCGGACTAGCTATCGGGGAGCTGTTTTTT
-,TRBV19,-,TRBJ2-4,CASSMEGAKNIQYF,TGTGCCAGTAGTATGGAGGGGGCCAAAAACATTCAGTACTTC
TRBD1,TRBV19,-,TRBJ1-5,CASSIRGQGASQPQHF,TGTGCCAGTAGTATTAGGGGACAGGGGGCGAGTCAGCCCCAGCATTTT
TRBD1,TRBV27,-,TRBJ1-3,CASSSGGSGNTIYF,TGTGCCAGCAGTTCAGGGGGCTCTGGAAACACCATATATTTT